The rows below give T cell receptor beta chains drawn from one sample of a study of cytomegalovirus exposure and HLA in healthy donors. Method: immunoSEQ multiplex PCR; TCRdb's copy keeps in-frame clones and lacks some. Counted here are approximately 130,000 clones, about 80% occurring once; the ten biggest clones make up more than 0.95%. The source material was PBMCs. Receptor source: a man aged 45-60 years in good health and CMV-seronegative. CDR3s include the opening cysteine and the closing phenylalanine or tryptophan. D genes are given only for firm matches. A row's size may be missing; if present it is once, few, many or a size class.

v_gene: TRBV7-2; d_gene: -; abundance: -; j_gene: TRBJ1-5; CDR3nt: TGTGCCAGCAGCTTAGTGGGCAGCAATCAGCCCCAGCATTTT; CDR3aa: CASSLVGSNQPQHF
v_gene: TRBV19; d_gene: TRBD1; abundance: -; j_gene: TRBJ1-2; CDR3nt: TGTGCCATAGCGGACAGGGCCGCCGATGGCTACACCTTC; CDR3aa: CAIADRAADGYTF
v_gene: TRBV5-1; d_gene: TRBD1; abundance: -; j_gene: TRBJ2-5; CDR3nt: TGCGCCAGCAGGGGGACAGGACCGCAAGAGACCCAGTACTTC; CDR3aa: CASRGTGPQETQYF
v_gene: TRBV5-8; d_gene: TRBD1; abundance: -; j_gene: TRBJ2-5; CDR3nt: TGTGCCAGCAGCTTACAGGGGGCGATGGTCGGAGAGACCCAGTACTTC; CDR3aa: CASSLQGAMVGETQYF
v_gene: TRBV10-3; d_gene: -; abundance: -; j_gene: TRBJ1-2; CDR3nt: TGTGCCATCAGTGAGAGCAACGGCTACACCTTC; CDR3aa: CAISESNGYTF
v_gene: TRBV10-3; d_gene: TRBD1; abundance: -; j_gene: TRBJ1-2; CDR3nt: TGTGCCATCAGTGGCTACAGGGGTGGCTACACCTTC; CDR3aa: CAISGYRGGYTF
v_gene: TRBV28; d_gene: TRBD1; abundance: -; j_gene: TRBJ1-5; CDR3nt: TGTGCCAGTCACAGGGGGCGCGGAGGCAATCAGCCCCAGCATTTT; CDR3aa: CASHRGRGGNQPQHF
v_gene: TRBV6-1; d_gene: TRBD2; abundance: few; j_gene: TRBJ2-3; CDR3nt: TGTGCCAGCAGTGAAGTTGGACTAGCGGGGACAGATACGCAGTATTTT; CDR3aa: CASSEVGLAGTDTQYF
v_gene: TRBV28; d_gene: TRBD2; abundance: -; j_gene: TRBJ2-1; CDR3nt: TGTGCCAGCAGGTGGACTAGGGATCCTCAGGGTGAGCAGTTCTTC; CDR3aa: CASRWTRDPQGEQFF
v_gene: TRBV14; d_gene: -; abundance: -; j_gene: TRBJ2-7; CDR3nt: TGTGCCAGCAGCCCCAGAACCTACGAGCAGTACTTC; CDR3aa: CASSPRTYEQYF
v_gene: TRBV2; d_gene: -; abundance: -; j_gene: TRBJ2-1; CDR3nt: TGTGCCAGCGTGGCCTCGAGGGTGGGCGAGCAGTTCTTC; CDR3aa: CASVASRVGEQFF
v_gene: TRBV12-5; d_gene: -; abundance: -; j_gene: TRBJ2-3; CDR3nt: TGTGCTAGTGGTTTGGTACCTGTGGGCCGAGAAGATACGCAGTATTTT; CDR3aa: CASGLVPVGREDTQYF
v_gene: TRBV28; d_gene: TRBD2; abundance: -; j_gene: TRBJ2-1; CDR3nt: TGTGCCAGCAGGTCTGCCCTAGCGGGGTATTACAATGAGCAGTTCTTC; CDR3aa: CASRSALAGYYNEQFF
v_gene: TRBV19; d_gene: -; abundance: few; j_gene: TRBJ2-1; CDR3nt: TGTGCCAGTAGTATCACTTACTCCTACAATGAGCAGTTCTTC; CDR3aa: CASSITYSYNEQFF
v_gene: TRBV28; d_gene: -; abundance: -; j_gene: TRBJ1-1; CDR3nt: TGTGCCAGCACACGGGGAACTGAAGCTTTCTTT; CDR3aa: CASTRGTEAFF
v_gene: TRBV29-1; d_gene: TRBD1; abundance: -; j_gene: TRBJ2-7; CDR3nt: TGCAGCGTTTCGCCCGGGACAGGGGGCAACGAGCAGTACTTC; CDR3aa: CSVSPGTGGNEQYF
v_gene: TRBV5-8; d_gene: -; abundance: -; j_gene: TRBJ1-4; CDR3nt: TGTGCCAGCAGCTTTTTACTGAGTAATGAAAAACTGTTTTTT; CDR3aa: CASSFLLSNEKLFF
v_gene: TRBV27; d_gene: -; abundance: few; j_gene: TRBJ1-6; CDR3nt: TGTGCCAGCAGTCCGGACAGACCTAATTCACCCCTCCACTTT; CDR3aa: CASSPDRPNSPLHF
v_gene: TRBV4-1; d_gene: -; abundance: once; j_gene: TRBJ2-3; CDR3nt: TGCGCCAGCAGCCAACAGAGGACAGATACGCAGTATTTT; CDR3aa: CASSQQRTDTQYF
v_gene: TRBV6-4; d_gene: -; abundance: -; j_gene: TRBJ2-1; CDR3nt: TGTGCCAGCAGTGAAACACAGAGCTCCTACAATGAGCAGTTCTTC; CDR3aa: CASSETQSSYNEQFF
v_gene: TRBV11-2; d_gene: -; abundance: -; j_gene: TRBJ2-5; CDR3nt: TGTGCCAGCAGCCCCGAGTCAGGGTTTCGCCAAGAGACCCAGTACTTC; CDR3aa: CASSPESGFRQETQYF
v_gene: TRBV7-2; d_gene: -; abundance: -; j_gene: TRBJ2-5; CDR3nt: TGTGCCAGCAGCCCCAGGGCGGCGGGGAATAAAGAGACCCAGTACTTC; CDR3aa: CASSPRAAGNKETQYF
v_gene: TRBV14; d_gene: -; abundance: -; j_gene: TRBJ2-7; CDR3nt: TGTGCCAGCAGCCAAGATTGGGCGGGAAGTTGGAACGAGCAGTACTTC; CDR3aa: CASSQDWAGSWNEQYF
v_gene: TRBV9; d_gene: TRBD2; abundance: -; j_gene: TRBJ2-3; CDR3nt: TGTGCCAGCAGCGTAGCCGGGACTAGCGGGTCTCGCACAGATACGCAGTATTTT; CDR3aa: CASSVAGTSGSRTDTQYF
v_gene: TRBV7-2; d_gene: TRBD1; abundance: -; j_gene: TRBJ2-7; CDR3nt: TGTGCCAGCAGCCCCTTGACAGGGTTGGTCGAGCAGTACTTC; CDR3aa: CASSPLTGLVEQYF
v_gene: TRBV5-1; d_gene: -; abundance: -; j_gene: TRBJ1-5; CDR3nt: TGCGCCAGCAGCTTGGCCGGTCTTGATCAGCCCCAGCATTTT; CDR3aa: CASSLAGLDQPQHF
v_gene: TRBV7-8; d_gene: TRBD1; abundance: -; j_gene: TRBJ2-3; CDR3nt: TGTGCCAGCAGCTTAGCGCAGGGGGCTGGCACAGATACGCAGTATTTT; CDR3aa: CASSLAQGAGTDTQYF
v_gene: TRBV19; d_gene: -; abundance: -; j_gene: TRBJ2-5; CDR3nt: TGTGCCAGCCGGGACTCGCGTCTGGGGACCCAGTACTTC; CDR3aa: CASRDSRLGTQYF
v_gene: TRBV2; d_gene: -; abundance: -; j_gene: TRBJ2-5; CDR3nt: TGTGCCAGCAGTATTATGCGGGCCCAAGAGACCCAGTACTTC; CDR3aa: CASSIMRAQETQYF
v_gene: TRBV20-1; d_gene: -; abundance: -; j_gene: TRBJ2-1; CDR3nt: TGCAGTGCTAGGGAGAATGAGCAGTTCTTC; CDR3aa: CSARENEQFF
v_gene: TRBV7-8; d_gene: -; abundance: -; j_gene: TRBJ2-2; CDR3nt: TGTGCCAGCAGCTTGTTGGGGAGAGGGGAGCTGTTTTTT; CDR3aa: CASSLLGRGELFF
v_gene: TRBV6-5; d_gene: TRBD1; abundance: -; j_gene: TRBJ2-3; CDR3nt: TGTGCCAGCAGGGGGGGGACAGGGGGGACAGATACGCAGTATTTT; CDR3aa: CASRGGTGGTDTQYF
v_gene: TRBV4-1; d_gene: -; abundance: -; j_gene: TRBJ1-3; CDR3nt: TGCGCCAGCAGCCAAGTGCAACACTCTGGAAACACCATATATTTT; CDR3aa: CASSQVQHSGNTIYF
v_gene: TRBV5-1; d_gene: TRBD2; abundance: -; j_gene: TRBJ2-1; CDR3nt: TGCGCCAGCAGCTTGGTCGGCGGGAGGGGATCCTACAATGAGCAGTTCTTC; CDR3aa: CASSLVGGRGSYNEQFF
v_gene: TRBV18; d_gene: TRBD1; abundance: -; j_gene: TRBJ1-2; CDR3nt: TGTGCCAGCTCACCGGGACAGGGTGGTTTTGGCTACACCTTC; CDR3aa: CASSPGQGGFGYTF
v_gene: TRBV18; d_gene: -; abundance: -; j_gene: TRBJ2-7; CDR3nt: TGTGCCAGCTCACCACCCGGGCGGGGCGAGCAGTACTTC; CDR3aa: CASSPPGRGEQYF
v_gene: TRBV6-5; d_gene: TRBD1; abundance: -; j_gene: TRBJ1-6; CDR3nt: TGTGCCAGCAGGGGACAGGAGAATTCACCCCTCCACTTT; CDR3aa: CASRGQENSPLHF
v_gene: TRBV10-1; d_gene: TRBD2; abundance: -; j_gene: TRBJ2-3; CDR3nt: TGCGCCAGCAGTGAAGGGACTAGCGAAGCTGATACGCAGTATTTT; CDR3aa: CASSEGTSEADTQYF
v_gene: TRBV29-1; d_gene: TRBD1; abundance: -; j_gene: TRBJ1-2; CDR3nt: TGCAGCGCCGATACAGGGGGCGCGGGCTACACCTTC; CDR3aa: CSADTGGAGYTF
v_gene: TRBV27; d_gene: TRBD2; abundance: once; j_gene: TRBJ2-1; CDR3nt: TGTGCCAGCAGTCCTAGCGGGAGGGCCGGGAGTGAGCAGTTCTTC; CDR3aa: CASSPSGRAGSEQFF
v_gene: TRBV18; d_gene: TRBD1; abundance: -; j_gene: TRBJ2-7; CDR3nt: TGTGCCAGCTCACTCTCAGGGGGCAGCTACGAGCAGTACTTC; CDR3aa: CASSLSGGSYEQYF
v_gene: TRBV6-1; d_gene: -; abundance: few; j_gene: TRBJ1-5; CDR3nt: TGTGCCAGCAGTGGAGCACAGTGGAATCAGCCCCAGCATTTT; CDR3aa: CASSGAQWNQPQHF
v_gene: TRBV5-1; d_gene: -; abundance: once; j_gene: TRBJ2-2; CDR3nt: TGCGCCAGCAGGAGGGAGGACACCGGGGAGCTGTTTTTT; CDR3aa: CASRREDTGELFF
v_gene: TRBV9; d_gene: TRBD2; abundance: -; j_gene: TRBJ2-3; CDR3nt: TGTGCCAGCAGCGCGGGGGGTAGCGGGGGCTCTCCAGATACGCAGTATTTT; CDR3aa: CASSAGGSGGSPDTQYF
v_gene: TRBV7-2; d_gene: TRBD2; abundance: -; j_gene: TRBJ2-7; CDR3nt: TGTGCCAGCAGCTTAGAGGCGGGAGTGCCCTACGAGCAGTACTTC; CDR3aa: CASSLEAGVPYEQYF
v_gene: TRBV19; d_gene: TRBD1; abundance: -; j_gene: TRBJ2-2; CDR3nt: TGTGCCAGTAGTCCGGGACAGGGGAACACCGGGGAGCTGTTTTTT; CDR3aa: CASSPGQGNTGELFF
v_gene: TRBV5-1; d_gene: TRBD2; abundance: -; j_gene: TRBJ2-3; CDR3nt: TGCGCCAGCAAAAGGACTAGCGGCTACACAGATACGCAGTATTTT; CDR3aa: CASKRTSGYTDTQYF
v_gene: TRBV6-1; d_gene: TRBD2; abundance: medium-sized; j_gene: TRBJ2-7; CDR3nt: TGTGCCAGCAGTGAAGAAGCGGGAGGGCCCCACGAGCAGTACTTC; CDR3aa: CASSEEAGGPHEQYF
v_gene: TRBV19; d_gene: TRBD1; abundance: -; j_gene: TRBJ1-4; CDR3nt: TGTGCCAGTAGCTTTGGGACAGGAAATGAAAAACTGTTTTTT; CDR3aa: CASSFGTGNEKLFF
v_gene: TRBV2; d_gene: TRBD2; abundance: -; j_gene: TRBJ2-7; CDR3nt: TGTGCCAGCCGGGGGGGAACAACCTACGAGCAGTACTTC; CDR3aa: CASRGGTTYEQYF
v_gene: TRBV4-1; d_gene: TRBD1; abundance: -; j_gene: TRBJ1-3; CDR3nt: TGCGCCAGCAGCCATGGTGGGACAGTATCCTACTCTGGAAACACCATATATTTT; CDR3aa: CASSHGGTVSYSGNTIYF
v_gene: TRBV6-5; d_gene: -; abundance: -; j_gene: TRBJ2-3; CDR3nt: TGTGCCACCCAGGGGTCTGTAGATACGCAGTATTTT; CDR3aa: CATQGSVDTQYF
v_gene: TRBV2; d_gene: TRBD2; abundance: -; j_gene: TRBJ2-7; CDR3nt: TGTGCCAGCAGTCAGATAGCGGGAACCTACGAGCAGTACTTC; CDR3aa: CASSQIAGTYEQYF
v_gene: TRBV5-1; d_gene: TRBD1; abundance: -; j_gene: TRBJ1-5; CDR3nt: TGCGCCAGCAGCTTGTGGTCAGGGGGAGGTCAGCCCCAGCATTTT; CDR3aa: CASSLWSGGGQPQHF
v_gene: TRBV11-1; d_gene: -; abundance: -; j_gene: TRBJ2-3; CDR3nt: TGTGCCAGCAGCCTCGGACAGCTAACTATCACAGATACGCAGTATTTT; CDR3aa: CASSLGQLTITDTQYF
v_gene: TRBV27; d_gene: -; abundance: -; j_gene: TRBJ2-1; CDR3nt: TGTGCCAGCAGTTTAACCCACGTGGCCCCATACAATGAGCAGTTCTTC; CDR3aa: CASSLTHVAPYNEQFF
v_gene: TRBV12-1; d_gene: -; abundance: medium-sized; j_gene: TRBJ2-7; CDR3nt: TGTGCCAGCAGCGTACCGGGACTAGCCTCCTACGAGCAGTACTTC; CDR3aa: CASSVPGLASYEQYF